The source of this T cell receptor (beta chain) is a study of blood T cell repertoires in COVID-19. Study details: Both acute and convalescent COVID-19 samples were obtained from the United States, Italy and Spain.

Methods used by the authors: Cell counts per sample came from amplifying reference gene primers. Sequencing was performed with immunoSEQ multiplex PCR; in TCRdb, only in-frame clones are kept and a portion is missing. That table gives V, J and clone size, and the DNA gave D and trimming. Of 200,000 to 300,000 clones in the sample, roughly 87% were seen once. This CDR3 has 19 amino acids. Germline CDR1 is MNHEY and CDR2 is SMNVEV (reference sequence). V was pared by 6 bases and J by 0 bases, with 12 bases of the junction left unmatched. The chain has TRBV27 and TRBJ2-6, with 9 bases matching TRBD1. The material sequenced was peripheral blood. The receptor's source is a man in his fifties or sixties who had recovered from COVID-19. CDR3 in amino acids: CASRGGGDRALSGANVLTF. The CDR3 DNA follows: TGTGCCAGCAGGGGGGGTGGGGACAGGGCACTCTCTGGGGCCAACGTCCTGACTTTC.